This T cell receptor beta chain was retrieved from a study of T cell responses to AZD1222 COVID-19 vaccine (dated by TCRdb to the early 2020s). Context from the whole study: Because spike-specific TCR depth and breadth did not differ between the two schedules, AZD1222 recipients who got a second dose at roughly 4 weeks were pooled with those who got a second dose at roughly 12 weeks. TCR sequencing was performed for about 240 trial participants, of whom roughly 200 were given two doses of AZD1222 and approximately 26 were given two doses of MenACWY control vaccine. Trial participants were enrolled into age subgroups of 18-55, 56-69 and 70-plus years, which contained about 150, 28 and 57 TCR-sequenced participants, respectively. What the research found in general, with its limitations: Participants were mostly white British, with more females than males. The authors suggested clonal diversity may have been underestimated. A significant rise in spike-specific TCR breadth and depth was observed after two AZD1222 doses relative to day 0 and relative to MenACWY recipients. Conclusions about previously exposed vaccinees were limited because only 5 or 6 AZD1222 recipients were SARS-CoV-2 seropositive at baseline. In the small 56-69-year group, the increase in depth fell short of significance, most likely because of low power. The vaccine-associated CD4 TCRs covered the entire spike protein, and the dominant responses fell in regions 160-218 and 743-854. No day 14 peak-response samples were available, so repertoires were characterized only after the peak T cell response. Reportedly, almost half of the unique spike-specific TCRs recognized epitopes lying outside the regions that are mutated in the B.1.351 and B.1.1.7 variants.

Concerning this clone: Its specific antigen is unknown. Qualities for individual bases were not recorded, and no much larger clone is one base off.

The CDR3 regions of human TCRbeta chains were analyzed by immunosequencing. In the source study's methods: TCRs in the repertoires were matched against a reference library of SARS-CoV-2-specific TCRs that had been generated with the MIRA antigen-specificity platform. Breadth was defined as the fraction of unique TCRs that were SARS-CoV-2-associated, and depth was defined as the fraction of total T cells that were SARS-CoV-2-associated. Using the MIRA data, each spike-specific TCR was mapped to the spike region that the TCR reacts to and placed in a CD4 or CD8 class. Log10-transformed breadth and depth values were compared by one-way ANOVA with Sidak's multiple comparisons tests. This is the immuneACCESS table as TCRdb keeps it, with only in-frame sequences that have V and J called. A part of the clones is gone; compared with another copy, unresolved V genes explain less than half, and the rest is unexplained. From that table come the V and J calls and clone size; the DNA was used to work out D and trimming. Counted in this sample were about 140,000 clones; around 87% of them appeared once. The top ten clones comprise more than 1.5% of the sample.

Spanning cysteine to phenylalanine, the CDR3 consists of 13 amino acids. Just the 39-base CDR3 DNA is kept, in frame starting at base 1. Trimming at the junction amounts to 3 bases on V and 0 bases on J, and the germline ends lie 5 bases apart. The germline V gene encodes CDR1 MNHEY and CDR2 SVGAGI. This specimen's time point label, interpreted: baseline before first vaccination. Samples from vaccinated people were obtained from the UK trials COV001 and COV002, which included a single-blind randomized controlled phase 2/3 trial of AZD1222 (ChAdOx1 nCoV-19) in healthy adults. For TCRbeta chain sequencing, PBMC samples were collected from trial participants at day 0 and at day 28 after the second dose.

The clonotype comes from an adult in good health. The material was peripheral blood, obtained on day 0 of AZD1222 vaccination. Rearrangement joined TRBV6-5 to TRBJ1-1, with the D gene uncertain. The nucleotide sequence is TGTGCCAGCAGTTATCTTATGAACACTGAAGCTTTCTTT. This is translated as CASSYLMNTEAFF.